The entry that follows covers one TCR beta chain sequence. Its target is unknown. This sample is part of a study of blood T cells in healthy people across ages. Study-level results: Observed TCR beta diversity per million T cells went down as age went up. This fall followed a roughly linear course with age.

A second roughly 7 to 12 cycle PCR used barcoded and J-beta primers. Researchers report that a template-switch adaptor with 12 random nucleotides tagged each cDNA molecule. TCRdb reanalysed the 5' RACE reads using MiXCR and keeps one entry per CDR3 protein. The sample holds approximately 600,000 distinct CDR3 sequences, under 70% seen once. The CDR3 consists of 13 residues. Germline CDR1 and CDR2: SQVTM and ANQGSEA. The V end lost 7 bases, the J end lost 7 bases, and 16 bases lay between the germline ends. Sequencing was done on a sample of blood. This TCR came from a man aged 60-69 years in good health. The V and J genes are TRBV29-1 and TRBJ1-4; possible D gene TRBD1, 6 bases. The CDR3 DNA is TGCAGCGCCAAACAGGGAGGGGGTGAAAAACTGTTTTTT. This gives the protein CSAKQGGGEKLFF.